This T cell receptor (beta chain) derives from a study of vaccination and CD4 T cells after COVID-19. Background on the study: Post-vaccine specimens were obtained a median roughly 74 days after dose two (range 14 to 241).

This clonotype has more than one count but fewer than ten. Its antigen is unidentified. At one boundary the junction diverges from the germline segment, which might be a read error. The treatment here: roughly 11-day PBMC culture with coronavirus spike peptide pools or control peptides (ViraFEST assay). Germline CDR1 SGHVS, CDR2 FNYEAQ. CDR3 size: 19 residues. Sequenced with the Oncomine TCR Beta short-read assay was DNA taken from cultured CD4+ T cells. TCRdb re-called the PCR reads through MiXCR, storing one row per CDR3 protein. The data show some 18,000 distinct CDR3 sequences, 50% to 65% seen once.

V is TRBV7-6 and J is TRBJ2-2, with 12 bases matching TRBD2. The sample consisted of CD4+ T cells from blood, cultured in vitro. The receptor comes from a human donor who had recovered from COVID-19. Written as DNA, the CDR3 is TGTGCTAGCAGCCTTACCCCGACTAGCGGGAGTCGGTTGACCGGGGAGCTGTTTTTT. Translated: CASSLTPTSGSRLTGELFF.